This TCR beta chain originates from a study of blood T cell repertoires in COVID-19. The overall study: COVID-19 samples, acute and convalescent, were from the United States, Italy and Spain. The cDNA or gDNA used as material had been derived from T cells, B-cell-depleted T cells, or PBMCs.

In the authors' methods: Scientists estimated how many nucleated cells there were by amplifying reference gene primers. Sequencing was performed with immunoSEQ multiplex PCR; in TCRdb, only in-frame clones are kept and a portion is missing. The DNA gave D and trimming, while V, J and clone size come from that table. The table includes fewer than 150,000 clones, around 78% detected once. V lost 4 bases, J lost 1 base, and 7 bases stayed unmatched. Germline values: CDR1 ENHRY, CDR2 SYGVKD. This CDR3 has 17 amino acids. Worth noting for this clone: Different DNA sequences within this sample yield the same CDR3.

The V gene is TRBV10-3, the J gene TRBJ1-5; TRBD1 aligns across 10 bases. This clonotype was sampled from a man aged 65-85 years with acute or convalescent COVID-19. Sample: peripheral blood. In DNA form, the CDR3 reads TGTGCCATCAGTGCCGGGAGGGGACAGGGGAGCAATCAGCCCCAGCATTTT. Translating gives CAISAGRGQGSNQPQHF.